Below, one T cell receptor (beta chain) is given with its context. The source of the sample is a study of T cell responses to AZD1222 COVID-19 vaccine. CDR1 and CDR2 from the germline V gene are MNHEY and SVGAGI. The CDR3 consists of 14 residues. V dropped 6 bases and J dropped 7 bases, with 15 bases sitting between them. This table comes from immunoSEQ multiplex PCR, and its TCRdb copy is limited to in-frame clones, with some not included. Among about 120,000 clones listed, about nine tenths were seen once. The specimen comprised peripheral blood, sampled 28 days after the second AZD1222 dose. The rearrangement joins TRBV6-5 to TRBJ1-4; tentative D call: TRBD1 (5 bases). This clonotype was sampled from an adult who received the AZD1222 COVID-19 vaccine. This CDR3 reads CASSPRDRTEKLFF. The CDR3 DNA reads TGTGCCAGCAGCCCCAGGGACCGTACTGAAAAACTGTTTTTT.